The rows below give T cell receptor beta chains drawn from one sample of a study of human T cells and chemical hapten exposure. One entry per CDR3 protein, called by TCRdb with MiXCR from the 5' RACE reads. This table holds approximately 80,000 distinct CDR3 sequences, more than 15% found once. Every receptor here comes from a female donor in good health. The CDR3 runs from the conserved cysteine through the conserved F or W. The order of the fields is V gene, D gene, clone size, J gene, CDR3 DNA, CDR3 protein. A D gene is named only where the DNA matches it firmly. Size values are once, few and many counts, or a class for expanded clones, and some rows have none.

v_call: TRBV12-3/TRBV12-4; d_call: .; clone_size: .; j_call: TRBJ1-6; cdr3_nt: TGTGCCAGCAGTTTTAATGGGGAATCACCCCTCCACTTT; cdr3_aa: CASSFNGESPLHF
v_call: TRBV12-3/TRBV12-4; d_call: .; clone_size: .; j_call: TRBJ1-1; cdr3_nt: TGTGCCAGCAGTGGCAGGGAGAACACTGAAGCTTTCTTT; cdr3_aa: CASSGRENTEAFF
v_call: TRBV20-1; d_call: TRBD1; clone_size: .; j_call: TRBJ2-7; cdr3_nt: TGCAGTAGGACAGGGGACCGCGAGCAGTACTTC; cdr3_aa: CSRTGDREQYF
v_call: TRBV5-6; d_call: .; clone_size: .; j_call: TRBJ2-7; cdr3_nt: TGTGCCAGCAGCTTGTACTTCGAGCAGTACTTC; cdr3_aa: CASSLYFEQYF
v_call: TRBV6-1; d_call: TRBD1; clone_size: many; j_call: TRBJ2-4; cdr3_nt: TGTGCCAGCAGTCCAGGGACAGGGAAGGGCAAAAACATTCAGTACTTC; cdr3_aa: CASSPGTGKGKNIQYF
v_call: TRBV6-2/TRBV6-3; d_call: TRBD1; clone_size: .; j_call: TRBJ2-2; cdr3_nt: TGTGCCAGCAGCACGGGACAGACTCACACCGGGGAGCTGTTTTTT; cdr3_aa: CASSTGQTHTGELFF
v_call: TRBV20-1; d_call: .; clone_size: many; j_call: TRBJ1-1; cdr3_nt: TGCAGTGCTAGGCCTGACATGGGAAACACTGAAGCTTTCTTT; cdr3_aa: CSARPDMGNTEAFF
v_call: TRBV20-1; d_call: TRBD1; clone_size: once; j_call: TRBJ2-5; cdr3_nt: TGCAGTGCTACCGGGACAGGGGAAGAGACCCAGTACTTC; cdr3_aa: CSATGTGEETQYF
v_call: TRBV6-1; d_call: .; clone_size: few; j_call: TRBJ1-2; cdr3_nt: TGTGCCAGCAGTGAAGCGCAACAGCAGTCCGGCTACACCTTC; cdr3_aa: CASSEAQQQSGYTF
v_call: TRBV12-3/TRBV12-4; d_call: TRBD1; clone_size: few; j_call: TRBJ1-3; cdr3_nt: TGTGCCAGCAGCTGGGACAGGGGTTCTGGAAACACCATATATTTT; cdr3_aa: CASSWDRGSGNTIYF
v_call: TRBV27; d_call: .; clone_size: .; j_call: TRBJ2-7; cdr3_nt: TGTGCCAGCAGTTTGGGGCAGTCAACCTACGAGCAGTACTTC; cdr3_aa: CASSLGQSTYEQYF
v_call: TRBV5-6; d_call: TRBD2; clone_size: .; j_call: TRBJ2-5; cdr3_nt: TGTGCCAGCAGCTTTGTGGCGGGAGGCAGAGAGACCCAGTACTTC; cdr3_aa: CASSFVAGGRETQYF
v_call: TRBV7-9; d_call: TRBD2; clone_size: .; j_call: TRBJ2-1; cdr3_nt: TGTGCCAGCAGCTTAGATCTAGCGGGGGCGAGTGAGCAGTTCTTC; cdr3_aa: CASSLDLAGASEQFF
v_call: TRBV20-1; d_call: .; clone_size: .; j_call: TRBJ1-5; cdr3_nt: TGCAGTGCTAGAGTGGAGGTCAATCAGCCCCAGCATTTT; cdr3_aa: CSARVEVNQPQHF
v_call: TRBV28; d_call: TRBD1; clone_size: many; j_call: TRBJ1-2; cdr3_nt: TGTGCCAGCAGGTCAACAGGGGGCTTGGGTGGCTACACCTTC; cdr3_aa: CASRSTGGLGGYTF
v_call: TRBV7-2; d_call: .; clone_size: few; j_call: TRBJ2-7; cdr3_nt: TGTGCCAGCAGCTTAGTTACGGGGGCACAAAACGAGCAGTACTTC; cdr3_aa: CASSLVTGAQNEQYF
v_call: TRBV6-2/TRBV6-3; d_call: TRBD2; clone_size: .; j_call: TRBJ2-7; cdr3_nt: TGTGCCAGCAGCCGTGGGGGTAGCGGGAGACTTTACGAGCAGTACTTC; cdr3_aa: CASSRGGSGRLYEQYF
v_call: TRBV27; d_call: TRBD2; clone_size: few; j_call: TRBJ2-7; cdr3_nt: TGTGCCAGCAGTTGGGGACTATCCTACGAGCAGTACTTC; cdr3_aa: CASSWGLSYEQYF
v_call: TRBV5-1; d_call: .; clone_size: .; j_call: TRBJ2-3; cdr3_nt: TGCGCCAGCAGCTCCGGCCCTCCCGATACGCAGTATTTT; cdr3_aa: CASSSGPPDTQYF
v_call: TRBV28; d_call: .; clone_size: few; j_call: TRBJ1-6; cdr3_nt: TGTGCCAGCAGTCACAGGGCCGTAAAGGCCCTCCACTTT; cdr3_aa: CASSHRAVKALHF
v_call: TRBV5-1; d_call: .; clone_size: .; j_call: TRBJ2-5; cdr3_nt: TGCGCCAGCAGCCTTACGGGGGTCGGCCAAGAGACCCAGTACTTC; cdr3_aa: CASSLTGVGQETQYF
v_call: TRBV18; d_call: .; clone_size: few; j_call: TRBJ2-1; cdr3_nt: TGTGCCAGCTCTTCATTGTCCACAGGGCAGTTCTTC; cdr3_aa: CASSSLSTGQFF
v_call: TRBV30; d_call: .; clone_size: few; j_call: TRBJ2-2; cdr3_nt: TGTGCCTGGAGTCCTCGCAGACAGGACACCGGGGAGCTGTTTTTT; cdr3_aa: CAWSPRRQDTGELFF
v_call: TRBV2; d_call: TRBD2; clone_size: few; j_call: TRBJ2-5; cdr3_nt: TGTGCCAGCAGGCGACTAGCGGGGGAACAAGAGACCCAGTACTTC; cdr3_aa: CASRRLAGEQETQYF
v_call: TRBV5-6; d_call: TRBD2; clone_size: .; j_call: TRBJ2-1; cdr3_nt: TGTGCCAGCAGAGCCTACGAGCGGGGCACGACGGATGAGCAGTTCTTC; cdr3_aa: CASRAYERGTTDEQFF
v_call: TRBV12-3/TRBV12-4; d_call: .; clone_size: few; j_call: TRBJ2-2; cdr3_nt: TGTGCCAGCAGGGCGGGACCTTATGTCGGGGAGCTGTTTTTT; cdr3_aa: CASRAGPYVGELFF
v_call: TRBV29-1; d_call: .; clone_size: .; j_call: TRBJ2-1; cdr3_nt: TGCAACGTTGAAAATGGGGGATGGCAGTTCTTC; cdr3_aa: CNVENGGWQFF
v_call: TRBV6-2/TRBV6-3; d_call: .; clone_size: few; j_call: TRBJ1-5; cdr3_nt: TGTGCCAGCAGTTACGGGGGTACAGAGCCCCAGCATTTT; cdr3_aa: CASSYGGTEPQHF
v_call: TRBV29-1; d_call: .; clone_size: .; j_call: TRBJ2-3; cdr3_nt: TGCAGCGTTGGGACCAGCGGGAGCACAGATACGCAGTATTTT; cdr3_aa: CSVGTSGSTDTQYF
v_call: TRBV24-1; d_call: .; clone_size: .; j_call: TRBJ2-1; cdr3_nt: TGTGCCACCGACCCGGGGGGCGCCTACAATGAGCAGTTCTTC; cdr3_aa: CATDPGGAYNEQFF
v_call: TRBV2; d_call: TRBD1; clone_size: few; j_call: TRBJ1-6; cdr3_nt: TGTGCCAGCAGGACAGGGAGCTCACCCCTCCACTTT; cdr3_aa: CASRTGSSPLHF
v_call: TRBV7-9; d_call: TRBD2; clone_size: .; j_call: TRBJ2-3; cdr3_nt: TGTGCCAGCAGCTTAGCCGCTAGCGGGAGTGGTGAAGATACGCAGTATTTT; cdr3_aa: CASSLAASGSGEDTQYF
v_call: TRBV29-1; d_call: TRBD1; clone_size: few; j_call: TRBJ1-2; cdr3_nt: TGCAGCGTAGCTAACGGACAGGGGGCTAAGTATGGCTACACCTTC; cdr3_aa: CSVANGQGAKYGYTF
v_call: TRBV4-3; d_call: .; clone_size: .; j_call: TRBJ2-4; cdr3_nt: TGCGCCAGCAGCCAAGATTTAAAGAAAAACATTCAGTACTTC; cdr3_aa: CASSQDLKKNIQYF
v_call: TRBV18; d_call: TRBD1; clone_size: .; j_call: TRBJ2-1; cdr3_nt: TGTGCCAGCTCGGCCGGGACAGGGGACAATGAGCAGTTCTTC; cdr3_aa: CASSAGTGDNEQFF
v_call: TRBV3-1; d_call: TRBD1; clone_size: few; j_call: TRBJ2-7; cdr3_nt: TGTGCCAGCAGCCGCGGGACAGGGGAGAACGAGCAGTACTTC; cdr3_aa: CASSRGTGENEQYF
v_call: TRBV19; d_call: TRBD1; clone_size: few; j_call: TRBJ1-2; cdr3_nt: TGTGCCAGTAGTAGACGGACAGGGCTTCTGAATGGCTACACCTTC; cdr3_aa: CASSRRTGLLNGYTF
v_call: TRBV5-1; d_call: TRBD2; clone_size: few; j_call: TRBJ2-5; cdr3_nt: TGCGCCAGCAGCTTGGGCGCTAGCGGATCCCAAGAGACCCAGTACTTC; cdr3_aa: CASSLGASGSQETQYF
v_call: TRBV29-1; d_call: .; clone_size: many; j_call: TRBJ1-1; cdr3_nt: TGCAGCGTTGTGTCGAACACTGAAGCTTTCTTT; cdr3_aa: CSVVSNTEAFF
v_call: TRBV12-3/TRBV12-4; d_call: .; clone_size: .; j_call: TRBJ2-7; cdr3_nt: TGTGCCAGCAGCCCGTGGAGGGGGCCCTACGAGCAGTACTTC; cdr3_aa: CASSPWRGPYEQYF
v_call: TRBV24-1; d_call: .; clone_size: few; j_call: TRBJ2-2; cdr3_nt: TGTGCCACCAGTGACTCTGGGACATTTGGGACCGGGGAGCTGTTTTTT; cdr3_aa: CATSDSGTFGTGELFF
v_call: TRBV27; d_call: .; clone_size: .; j_call: TRBJ2-3; cdr3_nt: TGTGCCAGCAGTTTATTGGGGGCTAGGTCGTGGACAGATACGCAGTATTTT; cdr3_aa: CASSLLGARSWTDTQYF